These T cell receptor beta chains were read from a single sample in a study of cytomegalovirus exposure and HLA in healthy donors. TCRdb's copy holds only in-frame clones and misses some; the assay was immunoSEQ multiplex PCR. The sample has about 140,000 clones, over 75% seen once; the top ten hold over 1.5%. The sequencing sample was made of PBMCs. These receptors were collected from a man aged 35 to 55 in good health and CMV-seronegative. CDR3s include the opening cysteine and the closing phenylalanine or tryptophan. A D gene is named only where the DNA matches it firmly. Clone size, where shown, is once, few, many, or a class for clones that have expanded.

TRBV5-1	TRBD1	NA	TRBJ2-3	CASSLQGTDGTDTQYF	TGCGCCAGCAGCCTGCAAGGGACAGACGGCACAGATACGCAGTATTTT
TRBV25-1	TRBD1	NA	TRBJ2-2	CASGDRNLGNTGELFF	TGTGCCAGCGGGGACAGGAACCTCGGGAACACCGGGGAGCTGTTTTTT
TRBV25-1	TRBD2	few	TRBJ2-5	CASSELGRVETQYF	TGTGCCAGCAGTGAATTGGGGAGGGTGGAGACCCAGTACTTC
TRBV6-1	NA	NA	TRBJ2-7	CASMALADSYEQYF	TGTGCCAGCATGGCACTAGCCGACTCCTACGAGCAGTACTTC
TRBV10-3	NA	NA	TRBJ2-2	CAISPGQNTGELFF	TGTGCCATCAGCCCGGGACAAAACACCGGGGAGCTGTTTTTT
TRBV27	TRBD2	NA	TRBJ2-1	CASSSRTRFIYNEQFF	TGTGCCAGCAGTTCCCGGACTAGGTTCATCTACAATGAGCAGTTCTTC
TRBV6-4	TRBD2	NA	TRBJ2-1	CASSEREGIREQFF	TGTGCCAGCAGTGAGCGGGAGGGAATCAGAGAGCAGTTCTTC
TRBV5-5	NA	NA	TRBJ1-2	CASSLEGVGYGYTF	TGTGCCAGCAGCTTGGAGGGGGTTGGGTATGGCTACACCTTC
TRBV5-1	TRBD2	few	TRBJ2-7	CASSDGLASYEQYF	TGCGCCAGCAGCGATGGACTAGCCAGCTACGAGCAGTACTTC
TRBV11-1	NA	NA	TRBJ2-1	CASSTSPTRHNEQFF	TGTGCCAGCAGCACCTCCCCCACTAGACACAATGAGCAGTTCTTC
TRBV25-1	NA	NA	TRBJ2-6	CASSDPRGANVLTF	TGTGCCAGCAGTGATCCCCGGGGGGCCAACGTCCTGACTTTC
TRBV5-4	NA	few	TRBJ1-1	CASSPGQNTEAFF	TGTGCCAGCAGCCCAGGACAGAACACTGAAGCTTTCTTT
TRBV7-3	TRBD2	once	TRBJ2-1	CASSLTGGNEQFF	TGTGCCAGCAGCTTAACGGGGGGGAATGAGCAGTTCTTC
TRBV5-1	TRBD1	few	TRBJ2-7	CASSTEDRGYEQYF	TGCGCCAGCAGCACCGAGGACAGGGGCTACGAGCAGTACTTC
TRBV4-2	TRBD2	NA	TRBJ2-2	CASSQGTSVYTGELFF	TGTGCCAGCAGCCAAGGGACTAGCGTTTACACCGGGGAGCTGTTTTTT
TRBV20-1	NA	NA	TRBJ2-7	CSARDGARQYF	TGCAGTGCTAGAGATGGGGCCAGGCAGTACTTC
TRBV9	TRBD1	NA	TRBJ2-2	CASSAGQANTGELFF	TGTGCCAGCAGCGCGGGACAGGCGAACACCGGGGAGCTGTTTTTT
TRBV6-5	NA	NA	TRBJ1-1	CASSRPPNRAFF	TGTGCCAGCAGCCGTCCCCCAAACCGGGCTTTCTTT
TRBV14	TRBD2	NA	TRBJ2-5	CASSHTGTRGQETQYF	TGTGCCAGCAGCCATACCGGGACTAGGGGCCAAGAGACCCAGTACTTC
TRBV10-3	NA	NA	TRBJ2-7	CAISQQSLYEQYF	TGTGCCATCAGCCAACAGAGCCTCTACGAGCAGTACTTC
TRBV15	NA	NA	TRBJ1-4	CATSSHGGEKLFF	TGTGCCACCAGCTCGCATGGGGGGGAAAAACTGTTTTTT
TRBV28	NA	NA	TRBJ2-1	CASNGRPGAHNEQFF	TGTGCCAGCAACGGCCGACCGGGAGCCCACAATGAGCAGTTCTTC
TRBV11-2	TRBD2	NA	TRBJ2-6	CASSLQAGGLSGANVLTF	TGTGCCAGCAGCTTGCAAGCGGGGGGACTCTCTGGGGCCAACGTCCTGACTTTC
TRBV10-1	TRBD2	NA	TRBJ2-1	CASSESLLAGGPNEQFF	TGCGCCAGCAGTGAGTCCCTATTAGCGGGAGGGCCCAATGAGCAGTTCTTC
TRBV6-4	TRBD1	few	TRBJ2-2	CASSDSQGAGELFF	TGTGCCAGCAGTGACTCCCAGGGGGCCGGGGAGCTGTTTTTT
TRBV10-3	NA	NA	TRBJ1-1	CAISATPNTEAFF	TGTGCCATCAGTGCCACTCCGAACACTGAAGCTTTCTTT
TRBV5-4	TRBD1	NA	TRBJ1-1	CASSFPDRGGWTEAFF	TGTGCCAGCAGCTTCCCTGACAGGGGAGGGTGGACTGAAGCTTTCTTT
TRBV7-9	TRBD2	NA	TRBJ2-5	CASRTSGGARETQYF	TGTGCCAGCAGGACTAGCGGGGGGGCGAGAGAGACCCAGTACTTC
TRBV5-1	NA	NA	TRBJ2-3	CASSLVITDTQYF	TGCGCCAGCAGCTTGGTTATCACAGATACGCAGTATTTT
TRBV5-1	NA	once	TRBJ2-3	CASSPSSRGAADTQYF	TGCGCCAGCAGCCCCTCGTCTCGGGGGGCGGCAGATACGCAGTATTTT
TRBV30	NA	NA	TRBJ2-1	CAWSVLQGSYDEQFF	TGTGCCTGGAGTGTACTTCAGGGATCCTACGATGAGCAGTTCTTC
TRBV4-2	NA	NA	TRBJ1-6	CASSQEQVNSPLHF	TGTGCCAGCAGCCAAGAACAGGTTAATTCACCCCTCCACTTT
TRBV19	TRBD2	NA	TRBJ2-1	CASSTLAGSYNEQFF	TGTGCCAGTAGTACACTAGCGGGAAGCTACAATGAGCAGTTCTTC
TRBV7-9	NA	NA	TRBJ1-4	CASSPSVGASTNEKLFF	TGTGCCAGCAGCCCAAGCGTGGGGGCGTCTACTAATGAAAAACTGTTTTTT
TRBV7-2	TRBD1	NA	TRBJ2-1	CASSTWTGGRNEQFF	TGTGCCAGCAGCACTTGGACAGGGGGAAGGAATGAGCAGTTCTTC
TRBV7-6	NA	NA	TRBJ2-5	CASSLDQQETQYF	TGTGCCAGCAGCTTAGATCAGCAAGAGACCCAGTACTTC
TRBV6-1	TRBD2	NA	TRBJ2-1	CASSASGKGSIGEQFF	TGTGCCAGCAGTGCTAGCGGGAAAGGCAGCATTGGTGAGCAGTTCTTC
TRBV28	NA	NA	TRBJ2-1	CASSFVGETVEQFF	TGTGCCAGCAGTTTTGTGGGAGAGACGGTCGAGCAGTTCTTC
TRBV5-1	NA	NA	TRBJ2-7	CASSLGRTAYISYEQYF	TGCGCCAGCAGCTTGGGGCGGACAGCCTATATCTCCTACGAGCAGTACTTC
TRBV27	TRBD1	NA	TRBJ1-4	CASSPGDRGNEKLFF	TGTGCCAGCAGTCCGGGGGACAGGGGTAATGAAAAACTGTTTTTT
TRBV19	TRBD2	NA	TRBJ2-7	CASSRTGTSGNSYEQYF	TGTGCCAGTAGCCGGACAGGGACTAGCGGGAACTCCTACGAGCAGTACTTC
TRBV11-3	TRBD2	NA	TRBJ2-2	CASSSQGTSGRTGELFF	TGTGCCAGCAGCTCCCAAGGGACTAGCGGTCGCACCGGGGAGCTGTTTTTT
TRBV15	TRBD1	NA	TRBJ1-1	CATSSPITGGRNTEAFF	TGTGCCACCAGCAGCCCCATTACAGGGGGCAGGAACACTGAAGCTTTCTTT